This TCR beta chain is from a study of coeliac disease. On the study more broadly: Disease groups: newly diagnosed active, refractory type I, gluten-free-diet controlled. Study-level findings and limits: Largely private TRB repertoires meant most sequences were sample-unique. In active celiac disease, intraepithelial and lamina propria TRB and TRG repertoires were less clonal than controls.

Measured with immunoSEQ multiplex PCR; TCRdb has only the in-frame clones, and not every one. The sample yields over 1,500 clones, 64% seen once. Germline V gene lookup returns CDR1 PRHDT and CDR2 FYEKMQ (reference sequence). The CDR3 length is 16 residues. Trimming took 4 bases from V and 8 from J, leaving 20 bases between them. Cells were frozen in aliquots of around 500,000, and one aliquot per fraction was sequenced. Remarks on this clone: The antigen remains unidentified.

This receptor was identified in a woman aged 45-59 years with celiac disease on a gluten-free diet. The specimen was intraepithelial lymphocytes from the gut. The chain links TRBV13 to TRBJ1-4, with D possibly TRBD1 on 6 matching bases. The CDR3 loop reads CASSSTGQTIPEKLFF. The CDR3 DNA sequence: TGTGCCAGCAGCTCAACGGGACAAACGATTCCGGAAAAACTGTTTTTT. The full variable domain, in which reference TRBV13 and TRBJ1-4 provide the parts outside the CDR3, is AAGVIQSPRHLIKEKRETATLKCYPIPRHDTVYWYQQGPGQDPQFLISFYEKMQSDKGSIPDRFSAQQFSDYHSELNMSSLELGDSALYFCASSSTGQTIPEKLFFGSGTQLSVL.